The entry below gives a single TCR beta chain sequence along with its context. The data originate from a study of blood T cell repertoires in COVID-19. The method was immunoSEQ multiplex PCR; TCRdb's version includes in-frame clones alone and lacks a portion of them. Among approximately 300,000 clones listed, 70% to 90% were seen once. The germline gives CDR1 SGDLS, CDR2 YYNGEE. The CDR3 spans 17 residues. The V end lost 3 bases, the J end lost 2 bases, and 19 bases lay between the germline ends. This clonotype originated in a man younger than 40 who had recovered from COVID-19. Specimen: PBMCs or T cells enriched from blood (not recorded which). This chain connects TRBV9 to TRBJ2-3, with D possibly being TRBD2 (5 bases). The DNA for the CDR3 is TGTGCCAGCAGCGACCCCCCCCACGGACTCCCCACAGATACGCAGTATTTT. Protein sequence: CASSDPPHGLPTDTQYF.